Sequencing of this TCR beta chain was carried out in a study of T-cell memory formation after mild COVID-19. The wider study: TCR clusters mostly belonged to single donors.

Germline V lookup: CDR1 LGHNA, CDR2 YSLEER. The V end was cut by 0 bases, the J end by 5 bases, with 13 bases between. The CDR3 consists of 15 residues. This clonotype was seen more than once but under ten times. Its antigen is undetermined. 5'RACE primed at constant segments yielded TCR alpha and TCR beta cDNA libraries bearing sample barcodes and UMIs. In TCRdb, the 5' RACE reads were re-called with MiXCR into one record per CDR3 protein. In the table there are approximately 490,000 distinct CDR3 sequences, about 20% of which are singletons. Study-level points and caveats: Among CD4+ contracting clones, most were CM and EM, and CD8+ ones EMRA.

The genes are TRBV4-3 and TRBJ2-5, with D hard to call. This receptor was identified in an adult woman who had mild COVID-19 (a few samples of this study predate the infection). Cell type and time point are not known. The sequenced material came from PBMCs or a T cell subset sorted from them (not recorded which). Here the CDR3 DNA reads TGCGCCAGCAGCCAAGATCCTGGCGGTCCCGAGACCCAGTACTTC. It translates to CASSQDPGGPETQYF.